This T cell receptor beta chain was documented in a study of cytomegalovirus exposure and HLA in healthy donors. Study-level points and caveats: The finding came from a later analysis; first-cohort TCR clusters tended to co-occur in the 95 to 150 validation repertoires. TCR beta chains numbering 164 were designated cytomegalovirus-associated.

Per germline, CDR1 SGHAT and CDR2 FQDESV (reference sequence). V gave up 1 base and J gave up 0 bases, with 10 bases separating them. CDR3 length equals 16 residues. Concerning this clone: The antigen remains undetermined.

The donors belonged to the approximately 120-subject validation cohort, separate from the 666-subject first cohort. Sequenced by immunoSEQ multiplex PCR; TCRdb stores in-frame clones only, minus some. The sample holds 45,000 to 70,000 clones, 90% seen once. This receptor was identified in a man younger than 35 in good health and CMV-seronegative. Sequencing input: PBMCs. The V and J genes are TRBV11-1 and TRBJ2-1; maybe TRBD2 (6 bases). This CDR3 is CASSLVGRPSYNEQFF. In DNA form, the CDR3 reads TGTGCCAGCAGCTTAGTTGGGAGGCCCTCCTACAATGAGCAGTTCTTC.